This T cell receptor (beta chain) originates from a study of identical twins. This clonotype has more than one count but fewer than ten. TCRdb re-analysed the 5' RACE reads in MiXCR, keeping a single row per CDR3 protein. The sample lists 450,000 to 650,000 distinct CDR3 sequences, roughly 15% occurring once. Separately, the same data were catalogued under a study of yellow fever vaccine responses in identical twins.

The sequenced material came from CD4+ T cells sorted from blood. This TCR came from a woman younger than 35 in good health.

CDR3 coding DNA: TGTGCCAGCACCTCGTCGGGTGAGCAGTTCTTC. Protein product: CASTSSGEQFF. The V and J genes are TRBV7-9 and TRBJ2-1; D ambiguous. V was cut by 7 bases and J by 9 bases, with 10 bases left in between. Germline assignment: CDR1 SEHNR and CDR2 FQNEAQ (reference sequence). The CDR3 contains 11 residues.